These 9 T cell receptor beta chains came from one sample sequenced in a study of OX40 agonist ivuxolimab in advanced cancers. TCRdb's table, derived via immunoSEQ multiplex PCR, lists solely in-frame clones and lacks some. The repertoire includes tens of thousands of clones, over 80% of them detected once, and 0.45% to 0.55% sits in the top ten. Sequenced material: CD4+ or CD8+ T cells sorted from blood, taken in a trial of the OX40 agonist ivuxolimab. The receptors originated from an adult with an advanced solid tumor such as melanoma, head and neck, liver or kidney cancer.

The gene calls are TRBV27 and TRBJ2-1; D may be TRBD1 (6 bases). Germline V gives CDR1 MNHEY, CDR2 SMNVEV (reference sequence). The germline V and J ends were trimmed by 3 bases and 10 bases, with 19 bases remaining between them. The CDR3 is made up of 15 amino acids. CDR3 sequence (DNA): TGTGCCAGCAGTTTCCGGGGTGGGCTGGGGGCGGAGCAGTTCTTC. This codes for CASSFRGGLGAEQFF.

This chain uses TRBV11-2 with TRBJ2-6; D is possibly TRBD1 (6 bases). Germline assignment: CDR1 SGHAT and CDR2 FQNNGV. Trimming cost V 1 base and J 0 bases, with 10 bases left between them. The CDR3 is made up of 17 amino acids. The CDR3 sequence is CASSLVGASSGANVLTF. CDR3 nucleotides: TGTGCCAGCAGCTTAGTGGGGGCCAGCTCTGGGGCCAACGTCCTGACTTTC. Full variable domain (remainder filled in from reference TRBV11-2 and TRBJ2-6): EAGVAQSPRYKIIEKRQSVAFWCNPISGHATLYWYQQILGQGPKLLIQFQNNGVVDDSQLPKDRFSAERLKGVDSTLKIQPAKLEDSAVYLCASSLVGASSGANVLTFGAGSRLTVL.

The CDR3 loop is CATSPLVVGEQFF. Written as DNA, the CDR3 is TGTGCCACCAGCCCTCTAGTGGTCGGAGAGCAGTTCTTC. The chain combines TRBV15 with TRBJ2-1; D not certain. The V gene lost 5 bases and the J gene lost 10 bases, with 15 bases spanning the gap. This CDR3 contains 13 residues. Looked up from germline, CDR1 is LNHNV and CDR2 is YYDKDF (reference sequence).

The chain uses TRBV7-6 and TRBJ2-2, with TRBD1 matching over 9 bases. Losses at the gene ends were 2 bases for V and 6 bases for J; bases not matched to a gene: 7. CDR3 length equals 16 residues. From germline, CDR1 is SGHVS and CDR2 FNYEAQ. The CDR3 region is CASSLSGDRVSGELFF. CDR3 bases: TGTGCCAGCAGCTTATCGGGGGACAGGGTGTCCGGGGAGCTGTTTTTT.

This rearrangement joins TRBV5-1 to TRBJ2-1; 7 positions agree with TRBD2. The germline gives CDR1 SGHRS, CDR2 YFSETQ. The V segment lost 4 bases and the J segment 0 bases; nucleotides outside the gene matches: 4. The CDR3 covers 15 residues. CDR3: CASSVSGDSYNEQFF. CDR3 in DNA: TGCGCCAGCAGCGTCAGCGGGGACTCCTACAATGAGCAGTTCTTC. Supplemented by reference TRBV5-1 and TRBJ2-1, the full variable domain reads KAGVTQTPRYLIKTRGQQVTLSCSPISGHRSVSWYQQTPGQGLQFLFEYFSETQRNKGNFPGRFSGRQFSNSRSEMNVSTLELGDSALYLCASSVSGDSYNEQFFGPGTRLTVL.

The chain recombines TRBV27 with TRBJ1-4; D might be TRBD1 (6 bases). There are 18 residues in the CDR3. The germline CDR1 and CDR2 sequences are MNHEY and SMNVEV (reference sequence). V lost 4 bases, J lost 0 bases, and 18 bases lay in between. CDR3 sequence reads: CASSSPSLAGATNEKLFF. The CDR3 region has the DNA TGTGCCAGCAGTTCCCCCTCCCTAGCAGGGGCAACTAATGAAAAACTGTTTTTT.

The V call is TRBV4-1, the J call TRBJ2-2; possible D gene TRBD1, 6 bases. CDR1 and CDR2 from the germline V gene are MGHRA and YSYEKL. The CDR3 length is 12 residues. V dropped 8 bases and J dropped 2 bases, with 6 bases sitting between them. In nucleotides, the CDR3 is TGCGCCAGCGGGGGCAACACCGGGGAGCTGTTTTTT. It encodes CASGGNTGELFF.

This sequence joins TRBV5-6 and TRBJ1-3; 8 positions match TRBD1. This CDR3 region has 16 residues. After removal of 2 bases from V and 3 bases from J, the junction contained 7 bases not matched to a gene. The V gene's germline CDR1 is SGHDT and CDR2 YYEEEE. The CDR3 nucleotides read TGTGCCAGCAGCTTCGGGGACAGGATGGGTGGAAACACCATATATTTT. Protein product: CASSFGDRMGGNTIYF.

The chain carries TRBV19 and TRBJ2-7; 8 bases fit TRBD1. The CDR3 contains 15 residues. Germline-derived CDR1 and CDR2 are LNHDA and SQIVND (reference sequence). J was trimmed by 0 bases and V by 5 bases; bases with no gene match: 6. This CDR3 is CASSRGQGLSYEQYF. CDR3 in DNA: TGTGCCAGTAGTCGAGGACAGGGTCTCTCCTACGAGCAGTACTTC.